This TCR beta chain was observed in a study of cytomegalovirus exposure and HLA in healthy donors. Donors had nominal health at sampling but likely had unrecorded immune exposures. PCR amplification relied on 60 Vbeta primers (plus 13 Jbeta primers). Sequencing was performed with immunoSEQ multiplex PCR; in TCRdb, only in-frame clones are kept and a portion is missing. The data hold about 130,000 clones, with 60% to 80% observed a single time. Trimming took 3 bases from V and 7 from J, leaving 16 bases between them. The CDR3 covers 15 residues. The germline V gene has CDR1 LNHDA and CDR2 SQIVND (reference sequence).

Sequenced material: PBMCs. The sequence derives from a man aged 45 to 65 in good health and CMV-seronegative. This chain links TRBV19 with TRBJ2-1, with D possibly matching TRBD1 (5 bases). CDR3 region: CASSIQAGSDNEQFF. In DNA form, the CDR3 reads TGTGCCAGTAGTATCCAAGCAGGGTCGGATAATGAGCAGTTCTTC.